The subject of this entry is one TCR beta chain. As yet, its antigen is unknown. Libraries were prepared by immunoSEQ multiplex PCR; TCRdb keeps only in-frame clonotypes and omits some of them. The table includes hundreds of thousands of clones, roughly nine tenths detected once. The source of the sample is a study of shared clonotypes between healthy human individuals. Selected positively for CCR7 and CD45RO-negative, naive CD8 cells excluded terminally differentiated effector memory CD45RA+ cells. Study findings and constraints: Non-shared clonotypes were found to have lower generation probabilities than the clonotypes that were shared by all four of the sorted-subset donors. Sharing across a handful of donors was seen in 5% to 5.5% of naive CD4 clonotypes. Only a few donors were included, so the genetic and exposure-history diversity represented was limited.

Between the trimmed V and J ends, which lost 6 bases and 0 bases, there was a span of 6 bases. The CDR3 runs to 13 residues. Germline V CDR1 and CDR2: MRHNA, SNTAGT. This chain joins TRBV6-4 and TRBJ2-1; D unclear. The sequenced sample consisted of naive CD8+ T cells sorted from blood. This TCR was sampled from a man aged 30-40 years in good health. The CDR3 nucleotides are TGTGCCAGCAGCTTTACCTCCTACAATGAGCAGTTCTTC. It encodes CASSFTSYNEQFF.